Listed below are T cell receptor beta chains from one sample, sequenced in a study of cytomegalovirus exposure and HLA in healthy donors. Sequenced by immunoSEQ multiplex PCR; TCRdb stores in-frame clones only, minus some. The table shows 110,000 to 150,000 clones, with about 80% occurring only once. The sequenced sample was PBMCs. The receptors originated from a woman aged 55-70 years in good health and CMV-seropositive. The CDR3 runs from the conserved cysteine through the conserved F or W. D genes are given only for firm matches. Clone size appears in some rows only: once, few, many, or a class for an expanded clone.

>TRBD1|TRBJ2-7|TRBV28|.
CASSRGQGSSYEQYF
TGTGCCAGCAGTAGGGGACAGGGGAGCTCCTACGAGCAGTACTTC
>.|TRBJ2-7|TRBV5-1|.
CASSLEGRGPREQYF
TGCGCCAGCAGCTTGGAAGGCAGGGGTCCCCGCGAGCAGTACTTC
>TRBD1|TRBJ2-2|TRBV28|.
CASRFWDRNTGELFF
TGTGCCAGCAGATTTTGGGACAGGAACACCGGGGAGCTGTTTTTT
>.|TRBJ2-7|TRBV27|.
CASSYTGPYEQYF
TGTGCCAGCAGCTACACAGGGCCTTACGAGCAGTACTTC
>.|TRBJ1-1|TRBV4-2|.
CASSPTQWATEAFF
TGTGCCAGCAGCCCCACGCAGTGGGCGACTGAAGCTTTCTTT
>TRBD2|TRBJ2-3|TRBV19|.
CASRPPGGDTQYF
TGTGCCAGTAGACCTCCGGGGGGAGATACGCAGTATTTT
>.|TRBJ1-4|TRBV5-4|few
CASSVGSGEKLFF
TGTGCCAGCAGCGTAGGTTCCGGGGAAAAACTGTTTTTT
>TRBD2|TRBJ2-3|TRBV9|.
CASSLTTGGPDTQYF
TGTGCCAGCAGCCTGACCACGGGAGGGCCAGATACGCAGTATTTT
>TRBD2|TRBJ2-1|TRBV19|.
CASSIVSGTYNEQFF
TGTGCCAGTAGTATAGTTAGCGGGACCTACAATGAGCAGTTCTTC
>.|TRBJ2-6|TRBV27|.
CASSFSGANVLTF
TGTGCCAGCAGTTTTTCAGGGGCCAACGTCCTGACTTTC
>.|TRBJ2-7|TRBV30|.
CAWTGGGSYEQYF
TGTGCCTGGACTGGAGGAGGGTCCTACGAGCAGTACTTC
>.|TRBJ1-5|TRBV5-6|.
CASSDGGAGIGNQPQHF
TGTGCCAGCAGCGATGGCGGGGCCGGGATTGGAAATCAGCCCCAGCATTTT
>TRBD1|TRBJ2-5|TRBV10-3|.
CAISESRMGQQETQYF
TGTGCCATCAGTGAGTCAAGAATGGGACAGCAAGAGACCCAGTACTTC
>.|TRBJ2-3|TRBV5-6|.
CASSLSADTQYF
TGTGCCAGCAGCTTGTCGGCAGATACGCAGTATTTT
>TRBD2|TRBJ2-7|TRBV4-1|once
CASSRGGLAKPYEQYF
TGCGCCAGCAGCCGCGGGGGACTAGCGAAGCCCTACGAGCAGTACTTC
>TRBD2|TRBJ2-3|TRBV6-6|.
CASISSGLSTDTQYF
TGTGCCAGCATTTCTAGCGGACTTAGCACAGATACGCAGTATTTT
>TRBD2|TRBJ2-2|TRBV6-6|.
CASSTGLAGSGELFF
TGTGCCAGCAGCACGGGACTAGCGGGGAGCGGGGAGCTGTTTTTT
>TRBD1|TRBJ1-4|TRBV27|.
CASSPIAATGYEKLFF
TGTGCCAGCAGTCCGATCGCGGCGACAGGGTATGAAAAACTGTTTTTT
>.|TRBJ2-7|TRBV28|.
CASSPPQMYEQYF
TGTGCCAGCAGCCCCCCACAGATGTACGAGCAGTACTTC
>.|TRBJ1-2|TRBV19|.
CASSIGDYTNYGYTF
TGTGCCAGTAGTATTGGGGACTACACGAACTATGGCTACACCTTC
>TRBD1|TRBJ1-1|TRBV7-2|.
CASSFYRQGSEAFF
TGTGCCAGCAGCTTCTACCGACAGGGCAGTGAAGCTTTCTTT
>TRBD2|TRBJ2-3|TRBV2|.
CASSEWPSGSYTQYF
TGTGCCAGCAGTGAATGGCCTAGCGGGAGTTATACGCAGTATTTT
>.|TRBJ2-4|TRBV15|.
CATSSFVGPGDIQYF
TGTGCCACCAGCTCCTTTGTAGGTCCGGGGGACATTCAGTACTTC
>TRBD1|TRBJ1-4|TRBV5-4|.
CASSSAGTENEKLFF
TGTGCCAGCAGCTCCGCCGGGACAGAGAATGAAAAACTGTTTTTT
>.|TRBJ2-7|TRBV7-9|.
CASSRPAAYEQYF
TGTGCCAGCAGCCGACCAGCGGCCTACGAGCAGTACTTC
>.|TRBJ2-5|TRBV28|.
CASRGGQETQYF
TGTGCCAGCAGAGGGGGCCAAGAGACCCAGTACTTC
>TRBD1|TRBJ2-7|TRBV28|.
CASTKTGGAPGSYEQYF
TGTGCCAGTACCAAGACAGGGGGCGCCCCGGGCTCCTACGAGCAGTACTTC
>TRBD2|TRBJ2-5|TRBV4-2|.
CASSQDMGGGETQYF
TGTGCCAGCAGCCAAGATATGGGCGGGGGGGAGACCCAGTACTTC
>TRBD1|TRBJ2-7|TRBV2|.
CASSELTGGGYEQYF
TGTGCCAGCAGTGAATTGACAGGGGGAGGATACGAGCAGTACTTC
>.|TRBJ2-7|TRBV28|.
CASSSYRNYEQYF
TGTGCCAGCAGTTCCTACAGGAACTACGAGCAGTACTTC
>TRBD2|TRBJ2-7|TRBV4-3|.
CASSQDGRASDEQYF
TGCGCCAGCAGCCAGGACGGGAGGGCCTCGGACGAGCAGTACTTC
>.|TRBJ2-7|TRBV2|.
CASSLYEQYF
TGTGCCAGCAGTTTATACGAGCAGTACTTC
>.|TRBJ2-1|TRBV27|.
CASSLRQGKYNEQFF
TGTGCCAGCAGTTTACGGCAGGGAAAGTACAATGAGCAGTTCTTC
>.|TRBJ2-2|TRBV5-1|.
CASKDQALSGELFF
TGCGCCAGCAAAGACCAGGCGCTGTCCGGGGAGCTGTTTTTT
>TRBD1|TRBJ2-2|TRBV18|.
CASSPGQGTGELFF
TGTGCCAGCTCACCCGGACAGGGGACCGGGGAGCTGTTTTTT
>.|TRBJ2-7|TRBV27|.
CASSLRTLSYEQYF
TGTGCCAGCAGTTTAAGGACACTCTCCTACGAGCAGTACTTC
>TRBD1|TRBJ1-4|TRBV28|.
CASSSEGAANEKLFF
TGTGCCAGCAGTTCCGAGGGGGCAGCTAATGAAAAACTGTTTTTT
>TRBD1|TRBJ2-2|TRBV5-1|.
CASSPGQGFLTGELFF
TGCGCCAGCAGCCCCGGACAGGGGTTTTTAACCGGGGAGCTGTTTTTT